This TCR beta chain was sequenced in a study of blood T cell repertoires in COVID-19 (dated by TCRdb to the early 2020s). The study in broad terms: Samples from collaborators originated in the United States, Italy and Spain and spanned both the acute and convalescent phases of COVID-19. The prospective study material was composed of cDNA or gDNA derived from T cells, B-cell-depleted T cells, or PBMCs. The dataset comprised deeply sampled blood TCRbeta repertoires from subjects exposed to, actively infected with, or recovered from COVID-19. The repertoires were released in a freely available public database intended as a resource for research on the immune response to SARS-CoV-2. The samples were drawn from the first 160 participants of the ongoing ImmuneRACE study and from 950 to 1,500 subjects provided by 6 global collaborators. Sample metadata almost always included a de-identified subject ID, COVID-19 status, age in years and sex. Where available, HLA class I and class II types were obtained from metadata supplied by the sample provider rather than from assay-based typing. The investigation overall reported the following: How much clinical and demographic metadata was included differed by source and by participant, and the metadata was provided uncurated.

Spanning cysteine to phenylalanine, the CDR3 consists of 14 amino acids. Left in the record is the CDR3 DNA by itself, 42 bases read in frame from the first base. Looking up the germline V gene (reference sequence) yields CDR1 LNHDA and CDR2 SQIVND. V and J lose 4 bases and 6 bases, and a span of 15 bases separates them. The collaborating institutions used their own protocols to collect whole blood in K2EDTA tubes. For TCRbeta analysis, collaborators shipped samples in one of three forms: frozen whole blood, isolated PBMCs, or DNA extracted from either of those sample types. TCRbeta CDR3 regions were amplified from genomic DNA by means of the immunoSEQ Assay, a bias-controlled multiplex PCR. For the original study's pipeline: Nucleated cell counts per sample were estimated from amplification of reference gene primers within the assay. Sequence reads were collapsed and filtered to measure the absolute abundance of every unique TCRbeta CDR3 rearrangement. For each sample, productive Simpson clonality was calculated as the square root of Simpson's diversity index over productive rearrangements. This immuneACCESS table, as held by TCRdb, lists in-frame sequences with V and J called but not all clones. Of the missing ones, under half trace to an unresolved V gene in checked studies; the others have no known cause. That table furnishes V, J and clone size, whereas the DNA furnished D and trimming. The sample contains about 140,000 clones, 80% to 85% of them found a single time. The ten largest account for under 4.5% of the sample.

A word on this clone: The target of this receptor is not known. No quality values exist for individual bases; no much larger clone is one base distant.

The sequence was obtained from a woman aged 55-75 years with acute or convalescent COVID-19. Sequences were obtained from peripheral blood. The chain links TRBV19 with TRBJ1-1; the best D guess is TRBD1, with 6 bases matching. The sequence in DNA is TGTGCCAGTAGTAGAGGACAGATATACTCTGAAGCTTTCTTT. Protein translation: CASSRGQIYSEAFF.